This T cell receptor beta chain was sequenced during a study of blood T cell repertoires in COVID-19. CDR3 length: 16 residues. Trimming removed 2 bases from V and 2 bases from J; junction bases left unmatched: 2. Germline V gene data show CDR1 as MNHNS and CDR2 as SASEGT. As originally analysed: Amplification of reference gene primers provided the estimated nucleated cell counts. Only in-frame clones appear in the TCRdb table, and some are missing; sequencing was by immunoSEQ multiplex PCR. The D gene and trimming were derived from the DNA, and the V and J assignments and clone size from that table. The data contain over 300,000 clones, almost 90% of them singletons.

The TCR sequence derives from a man between 18 and 29 years old with active or convalescent COVID-19. This chain joins TRBV6-1 and TRBJ2-1, with 11 nucleotides matching TRBD2. The specimen sequenced was peripheral blood. The CDR3 sequence is CASSELAGGAYNEQFF. The CDR3 DNA reads as TGTGCCAGCAGTGAACTAGCGGGGGGCGCCTACAATGAGCAGTTCTTC.